The 13 T cell receptor beta chains in this list originate from one sample, sequenced in a study of blood T cell repertoires in COVID-19. Measured with immunoSEQ multiplex PCR; TCRdb has only the in-frame clones, and not every one. The sample has 150,000 to 200,000 clones; approximately 82% are singletons. Sequencing input: peripheral blood. These receptors originate from a woman aged 80 or over with acute or convalescent COVID-19.

V and J are TRBV6-1 and TRBJ1-2; 7 positions match TRBD1. J gave up 7 bases and V 7 bases, and 9 bases lay outside the gene matches. In germline, CDR1 is MNHNS, CDR2 SASEGT. The CDR3 runs to 13 residues. CDR3 nucleotide sequence: TGTGCCAGCATCCGACAGGGAGACCGTGGCTACACCTTC. Residues: CASIRQGDRGYTF.

The J gene is TRBJ2-3, the V gene TRBV7-9, with TRBD2 identical over 7 bases. The CDR3 totals 15 residues. CDR1 is SEHNR, CDR2 FQNEAQ, per germline (reference sequence). J gave up 0 bases and V 5 bases, and 5 bases lay outside the gene matches. This CDR3 is CASSRLRESTDTQYF. The CDR3, as DNA: TGTGCCAGCAGCCGTTTGCGGGAGAGCACAGATACGCAGTATTTT.

The rearrangement joins TRBV7-9 to TRBJ1-1, with a tentative D call TRBD1 (5 bases). Looked up from germline, CDR1 is SEHNR and CDR2 is FQNEAQ (reference sequence). CDR3 length equals 15 residues. Trimming pared 5 bases from V and 1 base from J, leaving 14 bases between. CDR3 DNA: TGTGCCAGCAGCAGAGACAGTTCGCCGAACACTGAAGCTTTCTTT. It specifies CASSRDSSPNTEAFF.

The rearrangement joins TRBV29-1 to TRBJ2-7, with 10 bases lining up with TRBD2. Germline-derived CDR1 and CDR2 are SQVTM and ANQGSEA. The CDR3 length is 11 residues. The J segment lost 3 bases and the V segment lost 7 bases, leaving 0 bases of the junction unmatched. The DNA of the CDR3 is TGCAGCGGGACTAGCGGCTACGAGCAGTACTTC. Protein: CSGTSGYEQYF.

The chain links TRBV12-5 to TRBJ2-5; 7 bases are shared with TRBD2. The CDR3 length is 14 residues. Germline-derived CDR1 and CDR2 are LGHNT and FRNRAP. V shed 1 base, J shed 5 bases, and the junction held 4 bases outside the gene matches. CDR3 sequence: CASGLGTSVETQYF. The CDR3, as DNA: TGTGCTAGTGGTTTGGGGACTAGTGTTGAGACCCAGTACTTC.

The chain couples TRBV10-3 to TRBJ1-4, with TRBD1 matching 9 bases. The V gene end was trimmed by 0 bases and the J gene end by 5 bases; junction bases not matched to a gene: 1. Germline values: CDR1 ENHRY, CDR2 SYGVKD. CDR3 size: 15 residues. The DNA for the CDR3 is TGTGCCATCAGTGAGTCTACAGGGGGCAATGAAAAACTGTTTTTT. This encodes CAISESTGGNEKLFF.

The chain carries TRBV11-3 and TRBJ2-3; 8 bases align to TRBD1. Germline values: CDR1 SGHNT, CDR2 YENEEA. This CDR3 has 15 amino acids. The V segment lost 4 bases and the J segment 3 bases; nucleotides outside the gene matches: 6. This chain's CDR3 is CASSSRQGKTDTQYF. The DNA for the CDR3 is TGTGCCAGCAGCTCCAGACAGGGGAAAACAGATACGCAGTATTTT.

This clone was found a few times. This chain joins TRBV27 and TRBJ1-5, with a weak D call TRBD1 (5 bases). This CDR3 has 15 residues. From germline, CDR1 is MNHEY and CDR2 SMNVEV (reference sequence). Trimming left V 4 bases short and J 4 bases short, with 14 bases between. The CDR3 coding sequence is TGTGCCAGCAGTTGGCAGGGTCGAGAGAATCAGCCCCAGCATTTT. Its translation: CASSWQGRENQPQHF.

The chain employs TRBV28 and TRBJ2-1; 11 bases map to TRBD2. V was pared by 6 bases and J by 3 bases, with 4 bases of the junction left unmatched. Per germline, CDR1 MDHEN and CDR2 SYDVKM. This CDR3 region has 15 residues. DNA of the CDR3: TGTGCCAGCAGGCCCGGGACTAGCGGCTACAATGAGCAGTTCTTC. Its translation is CASRPGTSGYNEQFF.

This chain joins TRBV15 and TRBJ2-2; TRBD1 agrees at 8 bases. CDR3 length equals 16 residues. Germline V gives CDR1 LNHNV, CDR2 YYDKDF (reference sequence). The junction had 7 bases not matched to a gene; V was cut back by 5 bases and J by 2 bases. This chain's CDR3 is CATSGRQGINTGELFF. The CDR3 DNA is TGTGCCACCAGCGGAAGACAGGGGATTAACACCGGGGAGCTGTTTTTT.

This chain uses TRBV11-2 with TRBJ2-7, with 7 bases aligning to TRBD2. The germline V gene encodes CDR1 SGHAT and CDR2 FQNNGV. The CDR3 extends over 15 amino acids. V shed 4 bases, J shed 2 bases, and the junction held 8 bases outside the gene matches. CDR3 residues: CASSSDLAVTYEQYF. In DNA, the CDR3 is TGTGCCAGCAGCTCGGATCTAGCGGTAACCTACGAGCAGTACTTC. The complete variable domain, with remaining parts taken from reference TRBV11-2 and TRBJ2-7, reads EAGVAQSPRYKIIEKRQSVAFWCNPISGHATLYWYQQILGQGPKLLIQFQNNGVVDDSQLPKDRFSAERLKGVDSTLKIQPAKLEDSAVYLCASSSDLAVTYEQYFGPGTRLTVT.

The chain couples TRBV4-2 to TRBJ1-3; D might be TRBD1 (5 bases). The CDR3 runs to 15 residues. CDR1 LGHNA and CDR2 YNFKEQ come from the germline V gene. Trimming cost V 0 bases and J 3 bases, with 9 bases left between them. The CDR3 loop reads CASSQDPGLGNTIYF. The DNA for the CDR3 is TGTGCCAGCAGCCAAGATCCGGGACTTGGAAACACCATATATTTT.

The chain couples TRBV6-5 to TRBJ1-2; 7 bases line up with TRBD1. The CDR3 contains 13 residues. The V segment lost 6 bases and the J segment 9 bases; nucleotides outside the gene matches: 10. CDR1 and CDR2 (germline): MNHEY, SVGAGI. The chain's CDR3 is CASSPTGDASYTF. The CDR3 coding sequence is TGTGCCAGCAGCCCCACAGGGGACGCCAGCTACACCTTC.